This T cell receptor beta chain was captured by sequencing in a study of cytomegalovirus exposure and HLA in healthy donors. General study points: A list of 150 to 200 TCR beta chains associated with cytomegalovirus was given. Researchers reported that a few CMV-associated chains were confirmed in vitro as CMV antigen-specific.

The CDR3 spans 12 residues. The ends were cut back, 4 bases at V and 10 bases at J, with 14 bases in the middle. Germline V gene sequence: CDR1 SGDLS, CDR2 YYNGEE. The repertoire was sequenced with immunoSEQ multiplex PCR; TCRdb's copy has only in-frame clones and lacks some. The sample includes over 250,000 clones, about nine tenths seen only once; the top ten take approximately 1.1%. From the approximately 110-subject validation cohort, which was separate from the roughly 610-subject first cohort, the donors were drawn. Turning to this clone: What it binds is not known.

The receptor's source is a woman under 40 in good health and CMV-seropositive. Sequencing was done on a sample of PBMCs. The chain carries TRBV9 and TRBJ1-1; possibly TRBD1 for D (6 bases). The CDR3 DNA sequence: TGTGCCAGCAGCCTCGACAGGCTCCCAGCTTTCTTT. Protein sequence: CASSLDRLPAFF.